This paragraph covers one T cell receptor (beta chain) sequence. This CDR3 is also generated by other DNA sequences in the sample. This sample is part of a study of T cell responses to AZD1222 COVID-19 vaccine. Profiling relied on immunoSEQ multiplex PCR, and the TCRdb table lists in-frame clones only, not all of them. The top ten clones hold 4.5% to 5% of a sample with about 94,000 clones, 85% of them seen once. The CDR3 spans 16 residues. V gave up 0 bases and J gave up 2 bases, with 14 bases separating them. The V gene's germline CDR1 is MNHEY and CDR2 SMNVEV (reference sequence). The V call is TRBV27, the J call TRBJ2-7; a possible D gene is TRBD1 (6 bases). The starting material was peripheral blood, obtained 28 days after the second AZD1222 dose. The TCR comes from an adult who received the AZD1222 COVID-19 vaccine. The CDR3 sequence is CASSLSGASGTYEQYF. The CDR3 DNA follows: TGTGCCAGCAGTTTATCGGGGGCTAGTGGGACCTACGAGCAGTACTTC.